This TCR beta chain is from a study of CD8 T cells in ankylosing spondylitis. Using its own MiXCR run on the 5' RACE reads, TCRdb lists one record per CDR3 protein. The sample yields 150,000 or so distinct CDR3 sequences, around 8.9% seen once. The CDR3 contains 14 residues. Unmatched junction bases numbered 6, after V lost 6 bases and J lost 7 bases. This clonotype was seen more than once but under ten times. The antigen remains undetermined. Study-wide points: The authors reported significant enrichment of disease-linked clones in matched ankylosing spondylitis synovial fluid. What appeared characteristic of ankylosing spondylitis blood was a TCR beta motif of under 10 highly homologous variants.

Sequencing used blood, either unsorted or a sorted T cell fraction (not recorded which). This chain links TRBV12-3 or TRBV12-4 with TRBJ1-6; 7 bases fit TRBD1. This TCR was sampled from a female donor with ankylosing spondylitis or in good health (not recorded which). CDR3 in amino acids: CASSRTGANSPLHF. Written as DNA, the CDR3 is TGTGCCAGCAGCCGTACAGGGGCCAATTCACCCCTCCACTTT.